Listed here are 28 T cell receptor beta chains from one sample, sequenced in a study of blood T cells in healthy people across ages (dated by TCRdb to between 2015 and 2016). Library preparation was by 5' RACE. Instrument on record: Illumina HiSeq 2500. A second PCR of roughly 6 to 12 cycles was run with a J-beta primer mix and a sample-barcoded 5' primer. The raw public data were reprocessed by TCRdb itself: fastp quality trimming at Q25, MiXCR clonotype calling, in-frame beta chains only. One record per CDR3 amino acid sequence lists the most common genes and DNA. The sample has about 1.1 million distinct CDR3 sequences on record, about two fifths of them singletons. The leading ten clones occupy around 13% of the sample. Input material: blood. Receptors originate from a man younger than 30 in good health.

About this clonotype itself: Germline and junction disagree at one end, which may indicate a read error. V gene TRBV10-3 combines with J gene TRBJ2-1; D may be TRBD2 (6 bases). This CDR3 is built from 14 residues. CDR1 and CDR2 from the germline V gene are ENHRY and SYGVKD. CDR3 nucleotide sequence: TGCGCCGTATCCGGAGGGGAGAACTACAATGAGCAGTTCTTC. Translating it yields CAVSGGENYNEQFF.

This chain joins TRBV29-1 and TRBJ1-4, with TRBD1 as a possible D gene (6 bases). Trimming removed 0 bases from V and 7 bases from J, with 12 bases in between. The CDR3 is made up of 14 amino acids. The germline V gene encodes CDR1 SQVTM and CDR2 ANQGSEA. DNA for the CDR3: TGCAGCGTTGAAGATCCCAGGGGCCTTGAAAAACTGTTTTTT. Protein sequence: CSVEDPRGLEKLFF.

A note on this clonotype: One end of the junction fails to match germline, which may point to a read error. Here the CDR3 DNA reads TGTGCCGGCAGATACTTCAGGGGCGCTGAAGCTTTCTTT. Amino acid sequence: CAGRYFRGAEAFF. The rearrangement joins TRBV6-5 to TRBJ1-1; a weak D match, TRBD1 (6 bases). Per germline, CDR1 MNHEY and CDR2 SVGAGI. The length of the CDR3 is 13 residues.

This chain links TRBV6-6 with TRBJ1-1, with D perhaps TRBD1 (5 bases). V lost 8 bases, J lost 3 bases, and 13 bases lay in between. The CDR3 has 13 amino acids. Germline CDR1 reads MNHNY; CDR2 reads SVGAGI (reference sequence). The CDR3 reads CASGAGQDTEAFF. The CDR3, as DNA: TGTGCCAGCGGGGCAGGGCAGGACACTGAAGCTTTCTTT.

The chain carries TRBV7-2 and TRBJ1-5; D unresolved. Trimming left V 3 bases short and J 7 bases short, with 10 bases between. The V gene's germline CDR1 is SGHTA and CDR2 FQGNSA. The CDR3 is made up of 13 amino acids. The CDR3 region is CASSFLTWQPQHF. Written as DNA, the CDR3 is TGTGCCAGCAGCTTCCTGACCTGGCAGCCCCAGCATTTT.

This clonotype showed up just a few times. The CDR3 coding sequence is TGTGCCAGCAGCGTAGCGGACAGTAACTATGGCTACACCTTC. Protein: CASSVADSNYGYTF. V is TRBV9 and J is TRBJ1-2; TRBD1 might be the D (6 bases). The V end lost 0 bases, the J end lost 1 base, and 7 bases lay between the germline ends. Germline CDR1 is SGDLS and CDR2 is YYNGEE. The CDR3 is made up of 14 amino acids.

V is TRBV27 and J is TRBJ2-1, with 12 positions matching TRBD1. Germline CDR1 reads MNHEY; CDR2 reads SMNVEV (reference sequence). The ends lost 1 base at V and 6 bases at J; junction bases unmatched: 4. CDR3 size: 16 residues. The CDR3, as DNA: TGTGCCAGCAGTTTATTTGGGACAGGGGGCGGCAATGAGCAGTTCTTC. Amino acid sequence: CASSLFGTGGGNEQFF.

This clonotype showed up just once. This chain connects TRBV29-1 to TRBJ1-3; 7 nucleotides agree with TRBD1. The CDR3 extends over 13 amino acids. Germline trimming cut 6 bases from V and 3 bases from J; bases unmatched to any gene: 5. In germline, CDR1 is SQVTM, CDR2 ANQGSEA. This chain's CDR3 is CSVETGNGNTIYF. The CDR3 DNA reads as TGCAGCGTGGAGACAGGGAATGGAAACACCATATATTTT.

The chain recombines TRBV4-3 with TRBJ2-2; 9 bases map to TRBD1. V lost 0 bases and J lost 8; bases outside the gene matches: 7. The CDR3 runs to 16 residues. Germline values: CDR1 LGHNA, CDR2 YSLEER. The CDR3 DNA reads as TGCGCCAGCAGCCAAGATCTTGGGGGACAGGGAGGGGAGCTGTTTTTT. Translating it yields CASSQDLGGQGGELFF.

The chain is built from TRBV9 and TRBJ2-3, with TRBD2 identical over 12 bases. Trimming cost V 0 bases and J 2 bases; bases outside gene matches: 4. The germline gives CDR1 SGDLS, CDR2 YYNGEE. The CDR3 is 17 residues long. DNA of the CDR3: TGTGCCAGCAGCGTAGAGACTAGCGGGGGTATCACAGATACGCAGTATTTT. It is translated as CASSVETSGGITDTQYF.

This clonotype was picked up one time. V usage is TRBV24-1 and J usage is TRBJ2-1, with no clear D. Trimming left V 6 bases short and J 4 bases short, with 3 bases between. The germline CDR1 and CDR2 sequences are KGHDR and SFDVKD. There are 11 residues in the CDR3. The CDR3 region is CATSKYNEQFF. The CDR3 bases are TGTGCCACCAGTAAGTACAATGAGCAGTTCTTC.

This clonotype was counted ten times or more. The chain links TRBV25-1 to TRBJ1-1, with D uncertain. Germline CDR1 is MGHDK and CDR2 is SYGVNS. The V and J ends lost 4 bases and 5 bases respectively, with 11 bases between them. The CDR3 sequence is 13 residues long. DNA of the CDR3: TGTGCCAGCAGTGGCCAGGTAGGGACTGAAGCTTTCTTT. This sequence encodes CASSGQVGTEAFF.

This chain joins TRBV9 and TRBJ1-3; possibly TRBD1 for D (5 bases). The CDR3 is 17 residues long. V was clipped by 2 bases and J by 0 bases, with 15 bases between them. Germline values: CDR1 SGDLS, CDR2 YYNGEE. As DNA, the CDR3 is TGTGCCAGCAGCGTTTCTCCGGGACCCTACTCTGGAAACACCATATATTTT. It specifies CASSVSPGPYSGNTIYF.

This clonotype was counted only a few times. A junction end diverges from the germline sequence, so it may reflect a read error. The rearrangement joins TRBV4-3 to TRBJ2-5; weak D call: TRBD2 (5 bases). Looked up from germline, CDR1 is LGHNA and CDR2 is YSLEER. This CDR3 comprises 16 residues. The CDR3: CANSQDAATRGETQYF. The CDR3, as DNA: TGCGCCAACAGCCAAGATGCCGCCACAAGAGGGGAGACCCAGTACTTC.

This clonotype is a singleton in its sample. The chain employs TRBV7-8 and TRBJ1-6, with a weak D call TRBD1 (5 bases). This CDR3 contains 18 residues. The V gene lost 3 bases and the J gene lost 4 bases, with 19 bases spanning the gap. CDR1 and CDR2 (germline): SGHVS, FQNEAQ. The CDR3 sequence: CASSLRAEDTEYNSPLHF. The CDR3 nucleotides are TGTGCCAGCAGCTTGAGGGCGGAGGACACAGAGTATAATTCACCCCTCCACTTT.

This chain uses TRBV4-2 with TRBJ1-6; 9 bases align to TRBD1. Per germline, CDR1 LGHNA and CDR2 YNFKEQ. J gave up 9 bases and V 0 bases, and 9 bases lay outside the gene matches. The CDR3 consists of 17 residues. The CDR3 DNA follows: TGTGCCAGCAGCCAAGATCTCGTGGACAGGGGACGTTCACCCCTCCACTTT. Translated, it gives CASSQDLVDRGRSPLHF.

The V gene is TRBV14, the J gene TRBJ1-1, with D hard to call. CDR3 size: 13 residues. Germline V lookup: CDR1 SGHDN, CDR2 FVKESK. The V and J ends lost 0 bases and 11 bases respectively, with 13 bases between them. CDR3 in DNA: TGTGCCAGCAGCCAAGATCTGCGGGTTGAGGCTTTCTTT. Translating gives CASSQDLRVEAFF.

This chain joins TRBV7-2 and TRBJ1-2, with a weak D call TRBD1 (5 bases). CDR1 is SGHTA, CDR2 FQGNSA, per germline. Trimming cost V 1 base and J 13 bases, with 16 bases left between them. There are 13 residues in the CDR3. CDR3 DNA sequence: TGTGCCAGCAGCTTAGGATCGGGGACGGTTAGCACCTTC. This sequence encodes CASSLGSGTVSTF.

This clonotype was detected a few times. The chain links TRBV11-1 to TRBJ1-2; tentative D call: TRBD1 (5 bases). Germline lookup yields CDR1 SGHAT and CDR2 FQDESV (reference sequence). The CDR3 totals 18 residues. V lost 3 bases, J lost 9 bases, and 29 bases lay in between. This CDR3 reads CASSLGGVRDRLAGSYTF. CDR3 DNA: TGTGCCAGCAGCTTGGGAGGCGTAAGGGACCGCCTGGCAGGGAGCTACACCTTC.

This clonotype was counted ten times or more. V gene TRBV4-3 combines with J gene TRBJ2-1; the D gene is possibly TRBD2 (5 bases). Trimming took off 0 bases at V and 4 bases at J, with 13 bases between the two ends. The germline gives CDR1 LGHNA, CDR2 YSLEER. The CDR3 extends over 16 amino acids. CDR3 in amino acids: CASSQEAGVLYNEQFF. In nucleotides, the CDR3 is TGCGCCAGCAGCCAAGAAGCCGGGGTATTATACAATGAGCAGTTCTTC.

The V and J genes are TRBV29-1 and TRBJ2-3; D may match TRBD1 or TRBD2 (5 bases each). Germline V gene lookup returns CDR1 SQVTM and CDR2 ANQGSEA. Deletions cut 3 bases from V and 1 base from J, with 11 bases between. CDR3 length: 14 amino acids. The CDR3 sequence is CSVDSRGGTDTQYF. The CDR3 nucleotides are TGCAGCGTTGATTCCCGGGGCGGCACAGATACGCAGTATTTT.

The gene calls are TRBV20-1 and TRBJ1-1; 7 positions match TRBD1. After removal of 4 bases from V and 5 bases from J, the junction contained 7 bases not matched to a gene. Germline V CDR1 and CDR2: DFQATT, SNEGSKA (reference sequence). The CDR3 totals 13 residues. The CDR3 region is CSAKQTGHTEAFF. The CDR3, as DNA: TGCAGTGCTAAACAGACAGGGCATACTGAAGCTTTCTTT.

V is TRBV5-5 and J is TRBJ2-5; 7 bases match TRBD1. The CDR3 runs to 17 residues. Germline V gene lookup returns CDR1 SGHKS and CDR2 YYEKEE (reference sequence). Trimming took 5 bases from V and 5 from J; bases not matched to a gene: 18. The CDR3 spells CASSFQQGPLGWETQYF. The CDR3 coding sequence is TGTGCCAGCAGTTTCCAACAGGGGCCCCTTGGATGGGAGACCCAGTACTTC.

This chain's CDR3 is CSVGGDMGTDTQYF. CDR3 DNA: TGCAGCGTTGGGGGGGATATGGGCACAGATACGCAGTATTTT. The chain combines TRBV29-1 with TRBJ2-3, with D tentatively TRBD2 (6 bases). Germline CDR1 SQVTM, CDR2 ANQGSEA. The CDR3 is made up of 14 amino acids. Between the trimmed V and J ends, which lost 4 bases and 1 base, there was a span of 12 bases.

This clonotype has a handful of counts. The chain combines TRBV7-8 with TRBJ2-3, with 8 positions matching TRBD2. The CDR3 is made up of 16 amino acids. CDR1 SGHVS and CDR2 FQNEAQ come from the germline V gene. Trimming cost V 0 bases and J 1 base; bases outside gene matches: 3. The CDR3 sequence is CASSLATSGGTDTQYF. The CDR3 DNA follows: TGTGCCAGCAGCTTAGCCACTAGCGGCGGCACAGATACGCAGTATTTT. The complete variable domain, with remaining parts taken from reference TRBV7-8 and TRBJ2-3, reads GAGVSQSPRYKVAKRGQDVALRCDPISGHVSLFWYQQALGQGPEFLTYFQNEAQLDKSGLPSDRFFAERPEGSVSTLKIQRTQQEDSAVYLCASSLATSGGTDTQYFGPGTRLTVL.

The chain couples TRBV6-2 or TRBV6-3 to TRBJ1-6; D call uncertain. Trimming left V 6 bases short and J 10 bases short, with 13 bases between. Looked up from germline, CDR1 is MNHEY and CDR2 is SVGEGT. There are 13 residues in the CDR3. The chain's CDR3 is CASRGGGRSPLHF. The DNA of the CDR3 is TGTGCCAGCAGGGGAGGCGGTAGATCACCCCTCCACTTT.

The CDR3 loop reads CASSVGRDSYEQYF. The DNA of the CDR3 is TGTGCCAGCAGCGTAGGGAGGGATTCCTACGAGCAGTACTTC. This chain joins TRBV9 and TRBJ2-7; D is perhaps TRBD2 (6 bases). The CDR3 spans 14 residues. Trimming took 0 bases from V and 1 from J, leaving 8 bases between them. CDR1 and CDR2 from the germline V gene are SGDLS and YYNGEE.

The sample holds a few counts of this clonotype. This rearrangement joins TRBV6-1 to TRBJ2-5, with a possible D match to TRBD1 (6 bases). The CDR3 contains 14 residues. CDR1 is MNHNS and CDR2 is SASEGT in the germline V gene. V was shortened by 5 bases and J by 2 bases, with 12 bases between the two germline ends. CDR3: CASSRAGQQETQYF. The CDR3 DNA reads as TGTGCCAGCAGTCGGGCCGGACAGCAAGAGACCCAGTACTTC.